The entry below gives a single T cell receptor (beta chain) sequence along with its context. This sample is drawn from a study of shared clonotypes between healthy human individuals. Clones were read by immunoSEQ multiplex PCR, and TCRdb kept only the in-frame ones, dropping some. The sample lists fewer than 1 million clones, 95% to 97% occurring once. CD8 cells regarded as naive lacked CD45RO, were positively chosen for CCR7, and omitted terminally differentiated effector memory CD45RA+ cells. The sequencing input was naive CD8+ T cells sorted from blood. The sequence was obtained from a man aged 30-40 years in good health.

This CDR3 reads CASSLGLPNEQFF. CDR3 nucleotides: TGTGCCAGCAGTTTAGGACTACCCAATGAGCAGTTCTTC. J is TRBJ2-1 and V is TRBV28, with a possible D match to TRBD2 (6 bases). The CDR3 runs to 13 residues. V was shortened by 2 bases and J by 6 bases, with 8 bases between the two germline ends. Germline V gene data show CDR1 as MDHEN and CDR2 as SYDVKM.